This TCR beta chain was recovered during a study of cytomegalovirus exposure and HLA in healthy donors. Whole-study context: The use of the same platform for the 130 or so validation repertoires and the roughly 700 first-cohort repertoires was reported by a later analysis.

Details on this clone: Its antigen is not known.

Sequencing was performed with immunoSEQ multiplex PCR; in TCRdb, only in-frame clones are kept and a portion is missing. The sample records 100,000 to 150,000 clones, around 90% being singletons. The CDR3 runs to 14 residues. Germline CDR1 and CDR2: KGHSH and LQKENI. The trim removed 5 bases at V and 3 bases at J, leaving 6 bases unmatched. Study-wide results and caveats: Despite most TCR sequences being rare, some public TCRs occurred in many donors. Cytomegalovirus status, reportedly, was diagnosed with high specificity and sensitivity by the classifier.

This clonotype was obtained from a woman between 18 and 30 years old in good health and CMV-seronegative. The sequencing input was PBMCs. This sequence joins TRBV18 and TRBJ1-1, with TRBD1 matching over 7 bases. DNA for the CDR3: TGTGCCAGCTCATCCCCACAGGGGTACACTGAAGCTTTCTTT. The encoded protein is CASSSPQGYTEAFF.